This TCR beta chain was identified in a study of blood T cell repertoires in COVID-19. Assay: immunoSEQ multiplex PCR; the TCRdb copy retains only in-frame clones and omits some. The profile shows around 220,000 clones, roughly 80% of them singletons. CDR1 and CDR2 from the germline V gene are SGHTA and FQGNSA. With V trimmed by 3 bases and J by 8 bases, 11 bases remained unmatched. CDR3 length equals 15 residues. V usage is TRBV7-2 and J usage is TRBJ1-2, with 8 bases identical to TRBD1. The specimen sequenced was peripheral blood. This TCR came from a woman at least 80 years old with acute or convalescent COVID-19. CDR3 nucleotide sequence: TGTGCCAGCAGCTTGGGGACAGGCCCCCCGAGCGGCTACACCTTC. The encoded protein is CASSLGTGPPSGYTF.